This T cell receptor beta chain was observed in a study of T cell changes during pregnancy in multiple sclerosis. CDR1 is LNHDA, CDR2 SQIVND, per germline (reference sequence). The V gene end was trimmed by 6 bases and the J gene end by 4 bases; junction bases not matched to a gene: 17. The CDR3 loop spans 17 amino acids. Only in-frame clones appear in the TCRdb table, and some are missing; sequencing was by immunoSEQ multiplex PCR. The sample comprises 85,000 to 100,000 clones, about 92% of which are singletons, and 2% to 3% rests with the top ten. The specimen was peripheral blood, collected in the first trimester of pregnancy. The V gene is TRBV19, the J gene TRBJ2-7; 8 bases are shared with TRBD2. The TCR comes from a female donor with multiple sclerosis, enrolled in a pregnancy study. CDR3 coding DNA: TGTGCCAGTAGCACCCTCCGATCTAGCGCGGGAGGTTACGAGCAGTACTTC. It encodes CASSTLRSSAGGYEQYF.